The entry that follows covers one T cell receptor beta chain sequence. The sample originates from a study of blood T cell repertoires in COVID-19. The wider study: Sites in the United States, Italy and Spain provided acute and convalescent COVID-19 samples. Sources were T cells, B-cell-depleted T cells, or PBMCs; the material itself was cDNA or gDNA.

Study processing details: Reference gene primer amplification gave estimated nucleated cell counts. Some clones are missing from TCRdb's copy, which holds only in-frame ones; the method was immunoSEQ multiplex PCR. From that table come the V and J calls and clone size; the DNA was used to work out D and trimming. The profile shows approximately 110,000 clones, 65% to 75% of them singletons. Per the germline V gene, CDR1 is SQVTM and CDR2 is ANQGSEA. The CDR3 spans 11 residues. This clonotype was obtained from a man aged 80 or over with acute or convalescent COVID-19. This chain links TRBV29-1 with TRBJ1-3; D call uncertain. Sequenced sample: peripheral blood. This CDR3 reads CAGHSGNTIYF. CDR3 sequence (DNA): TGCGCAGGCCACTCTGGAAACACCATATATTTT.